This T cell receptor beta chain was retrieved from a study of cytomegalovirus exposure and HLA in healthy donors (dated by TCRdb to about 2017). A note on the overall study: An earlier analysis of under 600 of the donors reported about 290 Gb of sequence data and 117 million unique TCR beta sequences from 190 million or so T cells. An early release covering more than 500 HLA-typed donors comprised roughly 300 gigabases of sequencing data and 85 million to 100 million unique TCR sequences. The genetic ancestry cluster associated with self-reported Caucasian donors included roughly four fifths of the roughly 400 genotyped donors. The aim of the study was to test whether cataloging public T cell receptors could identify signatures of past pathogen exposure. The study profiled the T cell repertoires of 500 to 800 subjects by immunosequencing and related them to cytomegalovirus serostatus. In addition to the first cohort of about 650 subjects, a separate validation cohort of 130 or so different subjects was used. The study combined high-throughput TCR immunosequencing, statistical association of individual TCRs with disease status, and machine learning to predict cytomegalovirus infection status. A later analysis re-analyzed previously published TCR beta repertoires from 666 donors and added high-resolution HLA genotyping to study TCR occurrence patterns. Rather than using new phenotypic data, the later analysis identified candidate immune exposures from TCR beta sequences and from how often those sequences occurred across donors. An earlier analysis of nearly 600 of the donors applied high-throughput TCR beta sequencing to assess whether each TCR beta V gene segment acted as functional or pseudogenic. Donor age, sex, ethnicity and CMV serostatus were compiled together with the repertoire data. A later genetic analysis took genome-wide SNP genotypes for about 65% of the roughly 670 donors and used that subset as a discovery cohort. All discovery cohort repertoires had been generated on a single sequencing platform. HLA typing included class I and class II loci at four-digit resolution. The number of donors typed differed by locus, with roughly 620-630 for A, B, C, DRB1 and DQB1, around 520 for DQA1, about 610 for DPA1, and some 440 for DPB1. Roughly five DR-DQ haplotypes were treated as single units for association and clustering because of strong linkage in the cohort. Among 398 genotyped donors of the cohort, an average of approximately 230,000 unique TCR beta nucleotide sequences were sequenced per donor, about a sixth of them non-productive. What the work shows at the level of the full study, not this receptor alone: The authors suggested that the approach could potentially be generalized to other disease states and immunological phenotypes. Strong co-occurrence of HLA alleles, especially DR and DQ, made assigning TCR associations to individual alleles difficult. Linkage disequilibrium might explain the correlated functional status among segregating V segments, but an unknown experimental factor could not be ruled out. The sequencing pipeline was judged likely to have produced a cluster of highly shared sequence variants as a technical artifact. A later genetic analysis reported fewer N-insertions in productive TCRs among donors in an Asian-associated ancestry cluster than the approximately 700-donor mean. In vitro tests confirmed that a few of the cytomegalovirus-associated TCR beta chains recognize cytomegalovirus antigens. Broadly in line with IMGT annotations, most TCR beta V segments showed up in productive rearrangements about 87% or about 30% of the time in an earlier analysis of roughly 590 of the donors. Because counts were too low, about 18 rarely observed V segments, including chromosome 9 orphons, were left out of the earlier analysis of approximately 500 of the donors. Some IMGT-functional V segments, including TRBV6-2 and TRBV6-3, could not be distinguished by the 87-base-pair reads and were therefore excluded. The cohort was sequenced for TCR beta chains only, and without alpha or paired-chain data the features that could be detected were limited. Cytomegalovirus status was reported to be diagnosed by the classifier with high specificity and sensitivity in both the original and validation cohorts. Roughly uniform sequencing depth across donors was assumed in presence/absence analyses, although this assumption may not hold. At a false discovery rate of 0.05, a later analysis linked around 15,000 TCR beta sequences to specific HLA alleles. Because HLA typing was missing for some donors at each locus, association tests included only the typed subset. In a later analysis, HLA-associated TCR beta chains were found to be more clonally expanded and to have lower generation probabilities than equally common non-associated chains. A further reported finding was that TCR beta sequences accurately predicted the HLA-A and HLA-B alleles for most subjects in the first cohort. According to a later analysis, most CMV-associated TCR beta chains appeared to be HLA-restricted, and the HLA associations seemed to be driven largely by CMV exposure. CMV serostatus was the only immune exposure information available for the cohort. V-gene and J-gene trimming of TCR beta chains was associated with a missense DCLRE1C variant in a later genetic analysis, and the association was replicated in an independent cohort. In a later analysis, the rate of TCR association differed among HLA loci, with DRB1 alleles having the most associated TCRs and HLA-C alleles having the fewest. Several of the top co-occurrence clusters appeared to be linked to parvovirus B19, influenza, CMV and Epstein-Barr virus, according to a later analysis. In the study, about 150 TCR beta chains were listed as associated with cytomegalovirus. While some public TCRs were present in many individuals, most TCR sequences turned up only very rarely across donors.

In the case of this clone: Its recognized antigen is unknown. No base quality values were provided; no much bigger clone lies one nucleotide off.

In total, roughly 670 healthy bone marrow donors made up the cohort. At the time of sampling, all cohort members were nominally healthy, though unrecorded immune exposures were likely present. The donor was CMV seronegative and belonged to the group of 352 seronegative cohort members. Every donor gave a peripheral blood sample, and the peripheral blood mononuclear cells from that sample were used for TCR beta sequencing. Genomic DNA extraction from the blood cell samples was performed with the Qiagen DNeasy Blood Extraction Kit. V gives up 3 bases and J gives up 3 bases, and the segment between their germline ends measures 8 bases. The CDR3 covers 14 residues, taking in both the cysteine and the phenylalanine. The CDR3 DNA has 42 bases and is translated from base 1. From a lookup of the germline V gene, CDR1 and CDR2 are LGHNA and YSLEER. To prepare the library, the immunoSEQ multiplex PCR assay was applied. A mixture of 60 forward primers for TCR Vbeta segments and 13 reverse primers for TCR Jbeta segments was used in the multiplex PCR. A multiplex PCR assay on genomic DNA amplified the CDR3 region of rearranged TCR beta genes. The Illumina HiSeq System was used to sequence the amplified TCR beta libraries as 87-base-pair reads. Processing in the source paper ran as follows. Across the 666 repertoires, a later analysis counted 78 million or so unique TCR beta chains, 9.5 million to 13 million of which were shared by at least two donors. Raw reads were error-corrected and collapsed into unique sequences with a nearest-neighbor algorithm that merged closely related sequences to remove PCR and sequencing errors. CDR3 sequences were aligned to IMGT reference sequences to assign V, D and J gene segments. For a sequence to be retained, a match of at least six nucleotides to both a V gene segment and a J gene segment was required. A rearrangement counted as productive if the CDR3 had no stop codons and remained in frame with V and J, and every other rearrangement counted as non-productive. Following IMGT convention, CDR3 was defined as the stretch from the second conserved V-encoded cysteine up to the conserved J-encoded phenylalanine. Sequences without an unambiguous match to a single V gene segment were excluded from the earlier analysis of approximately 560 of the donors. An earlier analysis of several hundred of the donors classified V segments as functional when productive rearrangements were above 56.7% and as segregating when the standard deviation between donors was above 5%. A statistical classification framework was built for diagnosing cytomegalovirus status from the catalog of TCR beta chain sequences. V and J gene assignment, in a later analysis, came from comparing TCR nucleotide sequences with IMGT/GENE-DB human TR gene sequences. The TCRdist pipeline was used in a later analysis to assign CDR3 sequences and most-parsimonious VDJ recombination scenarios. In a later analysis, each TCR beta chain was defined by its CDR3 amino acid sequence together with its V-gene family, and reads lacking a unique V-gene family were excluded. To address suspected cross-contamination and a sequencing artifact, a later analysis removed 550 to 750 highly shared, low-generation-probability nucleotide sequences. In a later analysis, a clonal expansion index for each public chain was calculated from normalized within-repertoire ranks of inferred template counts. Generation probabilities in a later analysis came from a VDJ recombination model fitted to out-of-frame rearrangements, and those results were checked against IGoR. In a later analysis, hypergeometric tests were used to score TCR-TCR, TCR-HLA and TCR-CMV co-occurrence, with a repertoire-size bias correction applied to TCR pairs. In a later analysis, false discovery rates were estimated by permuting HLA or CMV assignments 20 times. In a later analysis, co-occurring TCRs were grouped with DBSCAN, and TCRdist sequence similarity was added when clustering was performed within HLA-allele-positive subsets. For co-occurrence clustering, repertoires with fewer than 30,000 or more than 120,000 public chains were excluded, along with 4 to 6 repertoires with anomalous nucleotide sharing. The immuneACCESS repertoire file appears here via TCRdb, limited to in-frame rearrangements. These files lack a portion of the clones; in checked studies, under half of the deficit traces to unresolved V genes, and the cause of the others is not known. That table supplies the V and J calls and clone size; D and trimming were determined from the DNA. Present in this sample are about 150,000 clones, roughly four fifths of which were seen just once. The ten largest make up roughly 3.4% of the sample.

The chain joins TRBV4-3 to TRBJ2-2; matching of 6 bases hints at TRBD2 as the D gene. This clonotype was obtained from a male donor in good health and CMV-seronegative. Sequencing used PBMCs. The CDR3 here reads CASSQGLDTGELFF. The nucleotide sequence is TGCGCCAGCAGCCAGGGACTGGACACCGGGGAGCTGTTTTTT.